Presented here are 2 T cell receptor beta chains from one specimen sequenced in a study of early T cells in non-severe SARS-CoV-2 infection. One entry per CDR3 protein results from TCRdb running MiXCR on the 5' RACE reads. The sample has tens of thousands of distinct CDR3 sequences; about 5% are singletons. The sample comprised whole blood. The receptors here all came from an adult who was a healthcare worker with PCR-confirmed SARS-CoV-2 infection or an uninfected control (not recorded which).

This clonotype was picked up many times. V and J are TRBV7-2 and TRBJ1-3; D ambiguous. Between the trimmed V and J ends, which lost 5 bases and 0 bases, there was a span of 14 bases. Germline CDR1 SGHTA, CDR2 FQGNSA. This CDR3 contains 16 residues. CDR3 DNA: TGTGCCAGCAGCCTACAAACCCTCAGCTCTGGAAACACCATATATTTT. It codes for CASSLQTLSSGNTIYF.

This clonotype has a count of ten or more. The rearrangement uses TRBV5-4 and TRBJ2-7; D not certain. Germline CDR1 and CDR2: SGHNT and YYREEE (reference sequence). V lost 4 bases to trimming and J lost 4 bases, with 9 bases between them. This CDR3 has 12 residues. The CDR3 sequence: CASSPYGYEQYF. The CDR3 DNA reads TGTGCCAGCAGCCCATACGGTTACGAGCAGTACTTC.